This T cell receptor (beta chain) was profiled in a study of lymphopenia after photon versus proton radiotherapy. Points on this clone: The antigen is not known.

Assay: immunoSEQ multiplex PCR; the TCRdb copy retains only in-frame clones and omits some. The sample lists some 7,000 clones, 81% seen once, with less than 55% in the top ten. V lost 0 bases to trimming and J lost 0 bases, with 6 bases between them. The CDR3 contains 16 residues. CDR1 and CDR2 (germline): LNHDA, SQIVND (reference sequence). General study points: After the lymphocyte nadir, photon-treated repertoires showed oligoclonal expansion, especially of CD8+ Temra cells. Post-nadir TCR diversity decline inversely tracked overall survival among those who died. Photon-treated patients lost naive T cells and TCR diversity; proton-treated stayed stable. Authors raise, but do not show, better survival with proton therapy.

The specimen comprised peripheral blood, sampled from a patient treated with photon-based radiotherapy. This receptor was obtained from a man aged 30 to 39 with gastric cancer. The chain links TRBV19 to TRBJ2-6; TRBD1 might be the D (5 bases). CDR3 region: CASSIDQGSGANVLTF. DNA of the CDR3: TGTGCCAGTAGTATAGATCAGGGCTCTGGGGCCAACGTCCTGACTTTC. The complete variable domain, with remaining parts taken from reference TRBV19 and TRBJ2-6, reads DGGITQSPKYLFRKEGQNVTLSCEQNLNHDAMYWYRQDPGQGLRLIYYSQIVNDFQKGDIAEGYSVSREKKESFPLTVTSAQKNPTAFYLCASSIDQGSGANVLTFGAGSRLTVL.